These 26 T cell receptor beta chains share one sample of origin, sequenced in a study. TCRdb itself ran the 5' RACE reads through MiXCR, one entry per CDR3 protein. The sample yields fewer than 65,000 distinct CDR3 sequences, less than 25% seen once. The sorted Tregs were CD4+CD25+CD127-/low cells. Source material: tumor-infiltrating Tregs sorted from the breast tumor. These receptors originate from a female donor with breast cancer.

The chain uses TRBV5-1 and TRBJ1-4, with D possibly being TRBD1 (6 bases). The germline V and J ends were trimmed by 3 bases and 0 bases, with 12 bases remaining between them. CDR1 is SGHRS, CDR2 YFSETQ, per germline. There are 16 residues in the CDR3. The CDR3 DNA reads TGCGCCAGCAGCTGGGGGCGAAGAGCAACTAATGAAAAACTGTTTTTT. Its protein is CASSWGRRATNEKLFF.

This clonotype was seen at least ten times. This sequence joins TRBV5-1 and TRBJ2-1; TRBD1 might be the D (6 bases). The CDR3 spans 14 residues. V lost 2 bases and J 8 bases, leaving 14 bases between the germline ends. Germline assignment: CDR1 SGHRS and CDR2 YFSETQ. In nucleotides, the CDR3 is TGCGCCAGCAGCTTACAGGGTTATGGGGATGAGCAGTTCTTC. Translating it yields CASSLQGYGDEQFF.

This clonotype was detected many times. The gene calls are TRBV7-2 and TRBJ1-3; D not certain. V dropped 7 bases and J dropped 3 bases, with 16 bases sitting between them. Per the germline V gene, CDR1 is SGHTA and CDR2 is FQGNSA. CDR3 length: 15 residues. DNA for the CDR3: TGTGCCAGCACCGTTGGCGATCCTTATGGAAACACCATATATTTT. This gives the protein CASTVGDPYGNTIYF.

The chain has TRBV4-2 and TRBJ2-3; D gene uncertain. This CDR3 comprises 15 residues. The V gene lost 1 base and the J gene lost 5 bases, with 13 bases spanning the gap. In germline, CDR1 is LGHNA, CDR2 YNFKEQ. DNA for the CDR3: TGTGCCAGCAGCCAAGCTCCACGGCGGCAAGATACGCAGTATTTT. It specifies CASSQAPRRQDTQYF.

This clonotype showed up many times. V usage is TRBV5-1 and J usage is TRBJ1-2; no clear D. Germline lookup yields CDR1 SGHRS and CDR2 YFSETQ. Trimming removed 0 bases at V and 2 bases at J, with 5 bases between. CDR3 size: 13 residues. The CDR3 sequence: CASSLDRNYGYTF. The CDR3 DNA is TGCGCCAGCAGCTTGGACAGAAACTATGGCTACACCTTC.

A note on this clonotype: This may be a read error, as it is one base from a much larger clone. This chain uses TRBV11-3 with TRBJ2-2, with D possibly being TRBD2 (6 bases). CDR1 and CDR2 (germline): SGHNT, YENEEA. This CDR3 is built from 12 residues. The CDR3 sequence: CASSSGRGELVF. The CDR3 nucleotides are TGTGCCAGCAGCTCGGGACGCGGGGAGCTGGTTTTT.

Notes on this clonotype: One end of the junction fails to match germline, which may point to a read error. The chain is built from TRBV2 and TRBJ1-1; D perhaps matches TRBD1 (5 bases). In germline, CDR1 is SNHLY, CDR2 FYNNEI. CDR3 length equals 14 residues. CDR3 amino acids: CASREGQGAAEAFF. The CDR3 bases are TGTGCCAGCAGGGAAGGGCAGGGAGCGGCTGAAGCTTTCTTT.

This clonotype was found a few times. The chain joins TRBV20-1 to TRBJ1-1, with 9 bases aligning to TRBD1. Germline trimming cut 0 bases from V and 11 bases from J; bases unmatched to any gene: 7. The CDR3 extends over 13 amino acids. Germline V gene data show CDR1 as DFQATT and CDR2 as SNEGSKA (reference sequence). The CDR3 sequence is CSARDGTGHLAFF. CDR3 in DNA: TGCAGTGCTAGAGATGGGACAGGGCATTTGGCTTTCTTT.

This clonotype has just a few counts. The chain links TRBV7-2 to TRBJ1-6; TRBD1 is a possible D gene (5 bases). The CDR3 loop spans 15 amino acids. The V gene's germline CDR1 is SGHTA and CDR2 FQGNSA. V lost 5 bases and J 7 bases, leaving 15 bases between the germline ends. The CDR3 region has the DNA TGTGCCAGCAGCCCACCTCGGACAAGGAATTCACCCCTCCACTTT. Its protein product is CASSPPRTRNSPLHF.

The chain employs TRBV20-1 and TRBJ2-3; 8 bases line up with TRBD1. The CDR3 is 15 residues long. V lost 7 bases, J lost 0 bases, and 9 bases stayed unmatched. CDR1 is DFQATT, CDR2 SNEGSKA, per germline (reference sequence). CDR3 in amino acids: CSGLLTGVSTDTQYF. The CDR3 DNA sequence: TGCAGTGGTCTCTTGACAGGGGTTAGCACAGATACGCAGTATTTT.

The chain uses TRBV7-9 and TRBJ2-7; D ambiguous. CDR1 and CDR2 from the germline V gene are SEHNR and FQNEAQ (reference sequence). This CDR3 has 12 residues. The germline V and J ends were trimmed by 5 bases and 6 bases, with 11 bases remaining between them. The CDR3 loop is CASSRVVVEQYF. Written as DNA, the CDR3 is TGTGCCAGCAGCCGGGTGGTGGTCGAGCAGTACTTC.

This chain links TRBV28 with TRBJ1-2; tentative D call: TRBD1 (5 bases). Germline assignment: CDR1 MDHEN and CDR2 SYDVKM. The V end was cut by 6 bases, the J end by 2 bases, with 19 bases between. The CDR3 loop spans 16 amino acids. The CDR3 sequence: CASRAFRDGGNYGYTF. As DNA, the CDR3 is TGTGCCAGCAGAGCATTCCGGGACGGCGGAAACTATGGCTACACCTTC.

To note about this clonotype: One base away lies a much larger clone, so this may be a sequencing read error. The J gene is TRBJ2-7, the V gene TRBV5-1; D gene uncertain. V was trimmed by 4 bases and J by 5 bases, leaving 13 bases between them. This CDR3 spans 13 amino acids. Per the germline V gene, CDR1 is SGHRS and CDR2 is YFSETQ. The CDR3 DNA reads as TGCGCCAGCAGCATACAACTGGGGAACGAGCAGTACTTC. Translating gives CASSIQLGNEQYF.

The gene calls are TRBV28 and TRBJ1-4; the D gene is possibly TRBD1 (5 bases). Germline loops: CDR1 MDHEN, CDR2 SYDVKM. The ends were cut back, 4 bases at V and 2 bases at J, with 11 bases in the middle. The CDR3 covers 15 residues. The CDR3 DNA sequence: TGTGCCAGCAGTTCCCGGTGGGACACTAATGAAAAACTGTTTTTT. It specifies CASSSRWDTNEKLFF.

This clonotype has just a few counts. The chain recombines TRBV28 with TRBJ1-1; D call uncertain. Germline loops: CDR1 MDHEN, CDR2 SYDVKM. V was clipped by 5 bases and J by 1 base, with 11 bases between them. This CDR3 has 14 amino acids. CDR3 nucleotides: TGTGCCAGCAGTCTCCAGACCCCGAACACTGAAGCTTTCTTT. Residues: CASSLQTPNTEAFF.

This clonotype counts as medium-sized. The CDR3 reads CSARDGGKNQPQHF. In DNA, the CDR3 is TGCAGTGCTAGAGATGGGGGAAAGAATCAGCCCCAGCATTTT. The chain is built from TRBV20-1 and TRBJ1-5; tentatively, D is TRBD1 (5 bases). The CDR3 has 14 amino acids. CDR1 and CDR2 (germline): DFQATT, SNEGSKA (reference sequence). V shed 0 bases and J shed 4 bases, with 10 bases lying between them.

On this clonotype itself: Given a much more abundant clone one base away, this may be a read error. The genes are TRBV7-9 and TRBJ1-1; no reliable D call. The germline V gene has CDR1 SEHNR and CDR2 FQNEAQ (reference sequence). The CDR3 is made up of 14 amino acids. The CDR3 DNA is TGTGCCAGCAGCTCAAGGACGGAGAACACTGAAGCTTGCTTT. It yields the protein CASSSRTENTEACF.

This clonotype was seen repeatedly, ten times or more. The gene calls are TRBV29-1 and TRBJ1-2, with D perhaps TRBD1 (5 bases). Germline CDR1 SQVTM, CDR2 ANQGSEA. V was shortened by 4 bases and J by 0 bases, with 9 bases between the two germline ends. This CDR3 region has 13 residues. The CDR3 DNA reads TGCAGCGTTGGCCAGGGTACTAACTATGGCTACACCTTC. Residues: CSVGQGTNYGYTF.

This chain joins TRBV6-1 and TRBJ2-5; D is undetermined. V was shortened by 4 bases and J by 4 bases, with 22 bases between the two germline ends. The CDR3 has 17 residues. Germline CDR1 is MNHNS and CDR2 is SASEGT. The CDR3 reads CASSGGVTAQPGETQYF. The CDR3 nucleotides read TGTGCCAGCAGTGGAGGAGTTACAGCCCAACCGGGAGAGACCCAGTACTTC.

This clonotype occurred a few times. The J gene is TRBJ2-3, the V gene TRBV4-3; 7 bases map to TRBD2. The CDR3 covers 16 residues. Trimming took 6 bases from V and 2 from J; bases not matched to a gene: 11. Germline V gene lookup returns CDR1 LGHNA and CDR2 YSLEER. Here the CDR3 DNA reads TGCGCCAGCAGTCGGGGAACGCTAGCGGACACAGATACGCAGTATTTT. Its protein product is CASSRGTLADTDTQYF.

This clonotype is medium-sized within its sample. The V gene is TRBV7-2, the J gene TRBJ2-4; 7 bases align to TRBD1. Trimming cost V 5 bases and J 2 bases; bases outside gene matches: 9. Germline V CDR1 and CDR2: SGHTA, FQGNSA. This CDR3 has 16 amino acids. The CDR3 spells CASSRGTVMTKNIQYF. DNA of the CDR3: TGTGCCAGCAGCCGAGGGACAGTCATGACCAAAAACATTCAGTACTTC.

Only a few counts were recorded for this clonotype. Given the absence of the conserved phenylalanine or tryptophan at the CDR3 end, a read error is likely. The chain joins TRBV29-1 to TRBJ1-2; unclear D gene. The germline V and J ends were trimmed by 3 bases and 4 bases, with 6 bases remaining between them. Germline CDR1 SQVTM, CDR2 ANQGSEA. CDR3 length: 11 residues. The CDR3 coding sequence is TGCAGCGTTGACAAGACCTATGGCTACACCCTC. Its translation is CSVDKTYGYTL.

The sample holds many counts of this clonotype. This chain uses TRBV12-3 or TRBV12-4 with TRBJ2-7; possibly TRBD2 for D (5 bases). V lost 0 bases to trimming and J lost 4 bases, with 7 bases between them. There are 13 residues in the CDR3. This CDR3 is CASSLAGVYEQYF. The CDR3 nucleotides are TGTGCCAGCAGTTTAGCGGGAGTTTACGAGCAGTACTTC.

The V call is TRBV11-2, the J call TRBJ1-2; D is undetermined. CDR1 and CDR2 (germline): SGHAT, FQNNGV. Trimming removed 1 base from V and 7 bases from J, with 10 bases in between. This CDR3 is 13 amino acids long. The CDR3 protein is CASSLATSCGYTF. CDR3 sequence (DNA): TGTGCCAGCAGCTTAGCCACAAGCTGTGGCTACACCTTC. The full variable domain, completed using reference TRBV11-2 and TRBJ1-2, is EAGVAQSPRYKIIEKRQSVAFWCNPISGHATLYWYQQILGQGPKLLIQFQNNGVVDDSQLPKDRFSAERLKGVDSTLKIQPAKLEDSAVYLCASSLATSCGYTFGSGTRLTVV.

Concerning this clonotype: Possible read error: a much larger clone is one base away. The chain couples TRBV9 to TRBJ2-3; D is unresolved. The CDR3 consists of 13 residues. Trimming cost V 3 bases and J 2 bases, with 7 bases left between them. Germline CDR1 reads SGDLS; CDR2 reads YYNGEE. The CDR3 DNA is TGTGCCAGCAGCGACTTAGACACAGATACGCAGTATTTT. It translates to CASSDLDTDTQYF. Combining the CDR3 with reference TRBV9 and TRBJ2-3 gives the whole variable domain DSGVTQTPKHLITATGQRVTLRCSPRSGDLSVYWYQQSLDQGLQFLIQYYNGEERAKGNILERFSAQQFPDLHSELNLSSLELGDSALYFCASSDLDTDTQYFGPGTRLTVL.

This clonotype was recorded at least ten times. CDR3 loop: CSVEVPGRGRTNYGYTF. The CDR3, as DNA: TGCAGCGTTGAAGTACCAGGCCGGGGGAGGACTAACTATGGCTACACCTTC. This rearrangement joins TRBV29-1 to TRBJ1-2, with D possibly TRBD1 on 5 matching bases. V lost 1 base, J lost 0 bases, and 18 bases lay in between. Per the germline V gene, CDR1 is SQVTM and CDR2 is ANQGSEA. The CDR3 is 17 residues long.